The entry that follows covers one T cell receptor beta chain sequence. What it binds is unknown. A second PCR of 7 to 11 cycles used a sample-barcoded 5' primer and a J-beta primer mix. With 12 random nucleotides, a template-switch adaptor tagged each individual cDNA molecule. Every sample returned 2.5 million or more CDR3-containing paired-end reads. TCRdb reprocessed the 5' RACE reads via MiXCR and lists one record per CDR3 protein. Of 1.5 million to 2 million distinct CDR3 sequences in the sample, roughly 30% were seen once. The CDR3 spans 14 residues. With 5 bases removed from V and 4 bases from J, the gap between germline ends came to 14 bases. This record comes from a study of blood T cells in healthy people across ages. Study-level results: Long-lived donors carried more naive CD4+ cells and greater diversity than aged donors.

Isolating PBMCs gave at least 6 million of these cells per sample. Sequenced input: blood. The TCR sequence derives from a young woman in good health. The chain recombines TRBV12-3 or TRBV12-4 with TRBJ1-1; D is uncertain. CDR3 residues: CASSGPVLGTEAFF. For the CDR3, the DNA is TGTGCCAGCAGTGGCCCGGTGCTCGGCACTGAAGCTTTCTTT.